The entry that follows covers one TCR beta chain sequence. Its specificity is unknown. TCRdb recomputed calls from the 5' RACE reads with MiXCR, one row per CDR3 protein. The sample has 150,000 to 200,000 distinct CDR3 sequences, roughly 14% seen once. This record comes from a study of T-cell memory formation after mild COVID-19. Notes on the study in general: Contracting clones from day 15 to 85 showed balanced CD4/CD8; later expanders favored CD4+. Among CD4+ contracting clones, most were CM and EM, and CD8+ ones EMRA. Second-wave clones with a day 37 peak had unconfirmed SARS-CoV-2 specificity.

Looked up from germline, CDR1 is MNHEY and CDR2 is SMNVEV (reference sequence). This CDR3 is 15 amino acids long. Unmatched junction bases numbered 5, after V lost 5 bases and J lost 0 bases. The clonotype originates from an adult woman who had mild COVID-19 (a few samples of this study predate the infection). Cell type and time point are not known. The sample comprised PBMCs or a T cell subset sorted from them (not recorded which). V gene TRBV27 combines with J gene TRBJ1-2, with 8 nucleotides matching TRBD1. CDR3 coding DNA: TGTGCCAGCAGTACTCGGACAGGGCCTAACTATGGCTACACCTTC. Its protein product is CASSTRTGPNYGYTF.